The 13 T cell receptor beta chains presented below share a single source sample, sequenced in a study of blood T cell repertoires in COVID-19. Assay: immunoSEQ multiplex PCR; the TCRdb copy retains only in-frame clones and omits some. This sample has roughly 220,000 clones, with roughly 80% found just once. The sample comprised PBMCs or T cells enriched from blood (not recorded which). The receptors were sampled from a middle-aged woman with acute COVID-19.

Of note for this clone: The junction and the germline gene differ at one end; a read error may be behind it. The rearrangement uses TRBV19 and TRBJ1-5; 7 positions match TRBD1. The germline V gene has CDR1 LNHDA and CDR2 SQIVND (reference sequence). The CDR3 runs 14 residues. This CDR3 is CASNIQGRNQPQHF. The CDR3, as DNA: TGTGCCAGTAATATACAGGGGAGAAATCAGCCCCAGCATTTT.

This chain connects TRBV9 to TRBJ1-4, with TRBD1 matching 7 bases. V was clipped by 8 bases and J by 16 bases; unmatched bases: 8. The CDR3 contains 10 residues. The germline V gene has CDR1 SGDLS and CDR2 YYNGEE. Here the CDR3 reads CARPGDRAFF. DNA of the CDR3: TGTGCCAGACCGGGGGACAGAGCGTTTTTT. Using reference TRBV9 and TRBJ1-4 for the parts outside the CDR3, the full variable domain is DSGVTQTPKHLITATGQRVTLRCSPRSGDLSVYWYQQSLDQGLQFLIQYYNGEERAKGNILERFSAQQFPDLHSELNLSSLELGDSALYFCARPGDRAFFGSGTQLSVL.

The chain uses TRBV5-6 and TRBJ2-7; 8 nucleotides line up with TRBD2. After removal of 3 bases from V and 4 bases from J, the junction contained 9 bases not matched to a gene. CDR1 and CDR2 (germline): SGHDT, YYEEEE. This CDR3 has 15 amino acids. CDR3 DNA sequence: TGTGCCAGCAGCTACGCAGCGGGAGCGGGGTACGAGCAGTACTTC. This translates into CASSYAAGAGYEQYF.

Here the CDR3 DNA reads TGTGCCAGCAGCGAGGGACTAGCGGTCGGGGTCAATGAGCAGTTCTTC. Translated, it gives CASSEGLAVGVNEQFF. The V gene is TRBV3-1 (or the pseudogene TRBV3-2), the J gene TRBJ2-1; 11 nucleotides match TRBD2. Looked up from germline, CDR1 is LGHDT and CDR2 is YNNKEL (reference sequence). Losses at the gene ends were 5 bases for V and 6 bases for J; bases not matched to a gene: 9. The CDR3 is made up of 16 amino acids.

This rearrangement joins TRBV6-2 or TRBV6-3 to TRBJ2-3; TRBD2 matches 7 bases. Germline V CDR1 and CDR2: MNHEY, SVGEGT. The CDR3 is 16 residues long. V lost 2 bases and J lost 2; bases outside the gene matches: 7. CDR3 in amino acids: CASSYLPGGPTDTQYF. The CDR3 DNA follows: TGTGCCAGCAGTTACCTCCCGGGGGGACCCACAGATACGCAGTATTTT.

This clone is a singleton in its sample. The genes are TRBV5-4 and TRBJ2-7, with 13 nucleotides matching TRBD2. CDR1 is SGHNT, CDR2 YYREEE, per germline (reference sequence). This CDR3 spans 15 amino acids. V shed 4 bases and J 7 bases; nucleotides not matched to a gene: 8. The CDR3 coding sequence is TGTGCCAGCAGCCCTTCGGTGACTAGCGGGAGGGAGCAGTACTTC. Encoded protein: CASSPSVTSGREQYF. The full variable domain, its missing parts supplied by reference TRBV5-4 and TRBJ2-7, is ETGVTQSPTHLIKTRGQQVTLRCSSQSGHNTVSWYQQALGQGPQFIFQYYREEENGRGNFPPRFSGLQFPNYSSELNVNALELDDSALYLCASSPSVTSGREQYFGPGTRLTVT.

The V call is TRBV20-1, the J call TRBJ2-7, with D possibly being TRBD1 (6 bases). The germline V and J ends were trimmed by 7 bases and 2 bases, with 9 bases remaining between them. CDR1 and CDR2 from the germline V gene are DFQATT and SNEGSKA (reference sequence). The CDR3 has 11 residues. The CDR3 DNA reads TGCAGTGGTGGACAGACCTACGAGCAGTACTTC. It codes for CSGGQTYEQYF.

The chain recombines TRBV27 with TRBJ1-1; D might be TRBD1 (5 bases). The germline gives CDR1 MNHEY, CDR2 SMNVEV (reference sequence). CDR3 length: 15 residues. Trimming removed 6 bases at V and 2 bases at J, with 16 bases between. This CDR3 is CASRPRGSTNTEAFF. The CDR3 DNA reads TGTGCCAGCAGGCCTCGGGGGAGTACTAACACTGAAGCTTTCTTT.

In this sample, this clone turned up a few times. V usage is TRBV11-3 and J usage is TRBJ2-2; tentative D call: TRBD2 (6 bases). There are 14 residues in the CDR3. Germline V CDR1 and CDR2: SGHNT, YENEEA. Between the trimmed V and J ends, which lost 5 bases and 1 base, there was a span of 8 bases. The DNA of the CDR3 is TGTGCCAGCAGCGTAGCGGTGAACACCGGGGAGCTGTTTTTT. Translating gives CASSVAVNTGELFF.

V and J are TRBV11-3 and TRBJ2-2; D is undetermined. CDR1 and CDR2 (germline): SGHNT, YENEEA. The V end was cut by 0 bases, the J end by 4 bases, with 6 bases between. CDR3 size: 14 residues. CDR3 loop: CASSLEGSTGELFF. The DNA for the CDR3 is TGTGCCAGCAGCTTAGAGGGCAGCACCGGGGAGCTGTTTTTT.

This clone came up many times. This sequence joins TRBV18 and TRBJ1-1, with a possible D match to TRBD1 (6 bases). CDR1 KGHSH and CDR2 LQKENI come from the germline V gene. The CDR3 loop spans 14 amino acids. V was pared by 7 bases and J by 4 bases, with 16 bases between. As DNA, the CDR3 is TGTGCCAGCTACGGTAGGGGGAGGGTCACTGAAGCTTTCTTT. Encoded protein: CASYGRGRVTEAFF.

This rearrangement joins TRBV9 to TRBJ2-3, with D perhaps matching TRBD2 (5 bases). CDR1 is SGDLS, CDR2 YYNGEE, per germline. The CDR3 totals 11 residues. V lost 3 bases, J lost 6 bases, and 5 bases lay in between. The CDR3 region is CASSGRDTQYF. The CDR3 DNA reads TGTGCCAGCAGCGGGAGGGATACGCAGTATTTT. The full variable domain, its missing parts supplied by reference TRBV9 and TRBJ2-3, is DSGVTQTPKHLITATGQRVTLRCSPRSGDLSVYWYQQSLDQGLQFLIQYYNGEERAKGNILERFSAQQFPDLHSELNLSSLELGDSALYFCASSGRDTQYFGPGTRLTVL.

The CDR3 coding sequence is TGCGCCAGCAGCCAAGGACACTCCTATAATTCACCCCTCCACTTT. It encodes CASSQGHSYNSPLHF. The rearrangement uses TRBV4-1 and TRBJ1-6; D is unresolved. Trimming shortened V by 1 base and J by 0 bases, and 4 bases separated the two germline ends. CDR3 length: 15 amino acids. Germline V gene data show CDR1 as MGHRA and CDR2 as YSYEKL.